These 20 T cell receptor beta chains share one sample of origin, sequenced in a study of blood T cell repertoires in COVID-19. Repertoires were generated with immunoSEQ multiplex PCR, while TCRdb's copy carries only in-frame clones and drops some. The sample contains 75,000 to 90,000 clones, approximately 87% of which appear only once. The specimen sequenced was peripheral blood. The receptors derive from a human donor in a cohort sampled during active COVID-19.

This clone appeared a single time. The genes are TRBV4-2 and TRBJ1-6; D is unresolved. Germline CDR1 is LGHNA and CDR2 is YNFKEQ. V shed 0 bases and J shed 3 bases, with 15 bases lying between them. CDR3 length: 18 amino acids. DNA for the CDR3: TGTGCCAGCAGCCAAGATATCGGCAGAGCGGGCTATAATTCACCCCTCCACTTT. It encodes CASSQDIGRAGYNSPLHF.

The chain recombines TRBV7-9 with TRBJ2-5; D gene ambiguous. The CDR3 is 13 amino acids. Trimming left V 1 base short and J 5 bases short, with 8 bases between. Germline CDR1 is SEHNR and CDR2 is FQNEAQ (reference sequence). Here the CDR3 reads CASSLEPVETQYF. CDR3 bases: TGTGCCAGCAGCTTAGAACCGGTGGAGACCCAGTACTTC.

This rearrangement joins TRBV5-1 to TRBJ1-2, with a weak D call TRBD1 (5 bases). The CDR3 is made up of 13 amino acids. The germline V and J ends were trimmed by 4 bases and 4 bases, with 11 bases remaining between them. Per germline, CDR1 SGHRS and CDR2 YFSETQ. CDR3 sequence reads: CASSPDISYGYTF. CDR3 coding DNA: TGCGCCAGCAGCCCGGACATTAGCTATGGCTACACCTTC. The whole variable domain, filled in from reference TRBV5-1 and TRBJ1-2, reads KAGVTQTPRYLIKTRGQQVTLSCSPISGHRSVSWYQQTPGQGLQFLFEYFSETQRNKGNFPGRFSGRQFSNSRSEMNVSTLELGDSALYLCASSPDISYGYTFGSGTRLTVV.

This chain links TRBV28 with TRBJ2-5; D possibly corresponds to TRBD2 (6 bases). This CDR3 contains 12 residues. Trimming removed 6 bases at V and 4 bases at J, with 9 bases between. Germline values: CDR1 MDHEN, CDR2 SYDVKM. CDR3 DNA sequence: TGTGCCAGCAGGGCCGGGGGAGAGACCCAGTACTTC. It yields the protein CASRAGGETQYF. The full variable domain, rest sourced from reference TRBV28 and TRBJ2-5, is DVKVTQSSRYLVKRTGEKVFLECVQDMDHENMFWYRQDPGLGLRLIYFSYDVKMKEKGDIPEGYSVSREKKERFSLILESASTNQTSMYLCASRAGGETQYFGPGTRLLVL.

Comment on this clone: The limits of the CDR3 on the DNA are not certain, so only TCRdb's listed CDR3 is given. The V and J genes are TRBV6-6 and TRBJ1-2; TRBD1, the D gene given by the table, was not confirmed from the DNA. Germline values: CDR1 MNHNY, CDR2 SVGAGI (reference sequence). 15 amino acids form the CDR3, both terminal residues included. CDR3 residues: CASSSPGVAGGSRTF.

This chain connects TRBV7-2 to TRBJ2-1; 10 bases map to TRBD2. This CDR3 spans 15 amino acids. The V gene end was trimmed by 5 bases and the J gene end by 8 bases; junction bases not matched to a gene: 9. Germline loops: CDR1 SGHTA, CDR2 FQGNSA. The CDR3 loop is CASSPLAGAPDEQFF. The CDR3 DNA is TGTGCCAGCAGCCCTCTAGCGGGAGCTCCGGATGAGCAGTTCTTC.

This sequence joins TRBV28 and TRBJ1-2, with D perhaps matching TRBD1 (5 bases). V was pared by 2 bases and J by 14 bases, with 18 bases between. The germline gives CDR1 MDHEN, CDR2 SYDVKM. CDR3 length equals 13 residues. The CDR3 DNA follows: TGTGCCAGCAGTTTAACGCTACCTGAACCAGGGACCTTC. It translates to CASSLTLPEPGTF.

The CDR3 DNA reads TGTGCCAGCAGTTCTAACTCCTATAATTCACCCCTCCACTTT. It specifies CASSSNSYNSPLHF. The rearrangement links TRBV27 to TRBJ1-6; D unresolved. The CDR3 runs to 14 residues. Per germline, CDR1 MNHEY and CDR2 SMNVEV (reference sequence). Trimming left V 4 bases short and J 0 bases short, with 4 bases between.

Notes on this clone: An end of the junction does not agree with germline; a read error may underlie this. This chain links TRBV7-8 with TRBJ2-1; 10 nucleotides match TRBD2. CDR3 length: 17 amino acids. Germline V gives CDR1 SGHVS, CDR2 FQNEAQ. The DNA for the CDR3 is TGTGCCAGCAGCATAGCGTTAGCGGGAGGAGGCTACAATGAGCAGTTCTTC. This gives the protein CASSIALAGGGYNEQFF.

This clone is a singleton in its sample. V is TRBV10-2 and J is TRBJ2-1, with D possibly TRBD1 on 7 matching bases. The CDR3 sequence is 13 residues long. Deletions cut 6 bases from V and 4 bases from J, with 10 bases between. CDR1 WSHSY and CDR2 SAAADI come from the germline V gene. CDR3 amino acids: CASREGQYNEQFF. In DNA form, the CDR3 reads TGCGCCAGCAGGGAGGGACAGTACAATGAGCAGTTCTTC.

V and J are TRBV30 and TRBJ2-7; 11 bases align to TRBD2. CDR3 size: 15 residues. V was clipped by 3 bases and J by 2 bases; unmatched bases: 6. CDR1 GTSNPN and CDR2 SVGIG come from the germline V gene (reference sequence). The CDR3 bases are TGTGCCTGGAGCGGGGGACTAGCGGTTACCTACGAGCAGTACTTC. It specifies CAWSGGLAVTYEQYF. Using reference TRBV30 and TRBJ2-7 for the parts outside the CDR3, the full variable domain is SQTIHQWPATLVQPVGSPLSLECTVEGTSNPNLYWYRQAAGRGLQLLFYSVGIGQISSEVPQNLSASRPQDRQFILSSKKLLLSDSGFYLCAWSGGLAVTYEQYFGPGTRLTVT.

The CDR3: CASSRAEQGAGTEAFF. In DNA, the CDR3 is TGCGCCAGCAGCAGGGCGGAACAGGGGGCGGGCACTGAAGCTTTCTTT. This chain joins TRBV5-1 and TRBJ1-1; 9 positions agree with TRBD1. Germline V lookup: CDR1 SGHRS, CDR2 YFSETQ. V lost 4 bases and J lost 4; bases outside the gene matches: 11. CDR3 size: 16 residues.

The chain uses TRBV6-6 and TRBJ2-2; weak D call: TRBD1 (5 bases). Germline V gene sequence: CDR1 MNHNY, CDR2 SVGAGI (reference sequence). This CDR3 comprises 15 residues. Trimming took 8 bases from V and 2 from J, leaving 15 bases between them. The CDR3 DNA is TGTGCCAGCTGTTCGACAGCCCCTAACACCGGGGAGCTGTTTTTT. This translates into CASCSTAPNTGELFF.

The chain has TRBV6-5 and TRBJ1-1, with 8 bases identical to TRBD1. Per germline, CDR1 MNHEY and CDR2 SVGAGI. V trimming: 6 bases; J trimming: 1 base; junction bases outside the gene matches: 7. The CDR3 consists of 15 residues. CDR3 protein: CASSQGARGNTEAFF. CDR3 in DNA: TGTGCCAGCAGCCAGGGGGCGCGGGGGAACACTGAAGCTTTCTTT.

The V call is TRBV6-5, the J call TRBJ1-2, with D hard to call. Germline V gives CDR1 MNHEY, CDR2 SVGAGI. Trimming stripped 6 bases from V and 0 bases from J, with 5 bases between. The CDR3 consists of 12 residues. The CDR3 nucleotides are TGTGCCAGCAGCCCCTCTAACTATGGCTACACCTTC. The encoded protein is CASSPSNYGYTF.

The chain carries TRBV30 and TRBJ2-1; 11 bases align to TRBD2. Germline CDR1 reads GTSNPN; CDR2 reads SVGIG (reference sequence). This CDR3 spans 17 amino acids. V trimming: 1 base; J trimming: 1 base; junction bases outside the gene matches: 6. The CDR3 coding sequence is TGTGCCTGGAGTGGTTTCGGGACTAGCGGATCCTACAATGAGCAGTTCTTC. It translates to CAWSGFGTSGSYNEQFF.

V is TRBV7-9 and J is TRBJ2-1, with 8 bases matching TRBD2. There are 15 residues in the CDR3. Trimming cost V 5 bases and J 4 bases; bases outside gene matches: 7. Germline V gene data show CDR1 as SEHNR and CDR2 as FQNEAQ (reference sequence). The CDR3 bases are TGTGCCAGCAGCCCCAGCGGGAGTCAGTACAATGAGCAGTTCTTC. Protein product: CASSPSGSQYNEQFF.

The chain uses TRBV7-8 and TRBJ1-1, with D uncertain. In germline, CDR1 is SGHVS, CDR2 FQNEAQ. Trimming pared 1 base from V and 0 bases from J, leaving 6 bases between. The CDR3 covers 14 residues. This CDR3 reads CASSLDIMNTEAFF. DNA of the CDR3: TGTGCCAGCAGCTTAGACATAATGAACACTGAAGCTTTCTTT.

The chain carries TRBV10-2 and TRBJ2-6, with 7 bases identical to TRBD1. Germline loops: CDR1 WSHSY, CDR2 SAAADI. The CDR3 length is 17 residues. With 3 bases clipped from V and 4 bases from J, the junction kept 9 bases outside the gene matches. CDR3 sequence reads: CASSEQGKGSGANVLTF. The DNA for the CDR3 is TGCGCCAGCAGTGAACAGGGGAAGGGATCCGGGGCCAACGTCCTGACTTTC.

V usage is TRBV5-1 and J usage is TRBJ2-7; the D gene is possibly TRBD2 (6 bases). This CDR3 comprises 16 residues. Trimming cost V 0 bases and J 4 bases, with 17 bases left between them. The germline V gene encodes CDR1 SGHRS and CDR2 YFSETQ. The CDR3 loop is CASSLGLGWRAYEQYF. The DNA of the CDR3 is TGCGCCAGCAGCTTGGGGCTGGGGTGGAGGGCATACGAGCAGTACTTC.